This TCR beta chain was captured in a study of shared clonotypes between healthy human individuals. Study findings and constraints: Rarefaction revealed incomplete sorted-subset sequencing despite large depth.

Healthy and HIV-negative, the adult donors had no recent acute infections or vaccinations. It was into CD45RA+ naive and CD45RA-negative memory subsets that the CD4+ cells were split. Germline lookup yields CDR1 MNHEY and CDR2 SMNVEV (reference sequence). There are 15 residues in the CDR3. The V and J ends lost 5 bases and 4 bases, in that order; junction bases with no gene match: 7. Regarding this clone: The antigen is not known.

Per sorted-subset replicate PCR, input was approximately 210 ng DNA, representing around 28,000 T cell genomes. Data came from immunoSEQ multiplex PCR; TCRdb stores just in-frame clones and leaves some out. The table shows hundreds of thousands of clones, with roughly 70% occurring only once. The chain uses TRBV27 and TRBJ2-7; 11 nucleotides agree with TRBD2. The sequenced material came from memory CD4+ T cells sorted from blood. Subset: CD45RA-negative fraction. The TCR was taken from a woman under 40 in good health. CDR3: CASSPGTSGKYEQYF. In nucleotides, the CDR3 is TGTGCCAGCAGTCCCGGGACTAGCGGTAAATACGAGCAGTACTTC.